These 12 T cell receptor beta chains were all obtained from the same sample, sequenced in a study of PD-1 blockade in classical Hodgkin lymphoma. Time point given: cycle 4 day 1 (C4D1), after 6 weeks of nivolumab. Autologous stem cell transplantation was followed by relapse in every patient, and brentuximab vedotin exposure varied. TCRdb keeps only in-frame clones here, not all; method: immunoSEQ multiplex PCR. This sample yields 40,000 to 55,000 clones, of which more than 70% are seen a single time; over 35% belongs to the top ten. The starting material was peripheral blood mononuclear cells (PBMCs), obtained before the fourth cycle of nivolumab. These receptor sequences come from a human donor with classical Hodgkin lymphoma.

V gene TRBV6-5 combines with J gene TRBJ1-1, with TRBD1 identical over 8 bases. The V gene's germline CDR1 is MNHEY and CDR2 SVGAGI. CDR3 length equals 15 residues. Trimming cost V 6 bases and J 4 bases; bases outside gene matches: 10. CDR3 nucleotide sequence: TGTGCCAGCAGGGCAGGGGGCCTCGGGGGCACTGAAGCTTTCTTT. It specifies CASRAGGLGGTEAFF.

The V and J genes are TRBV2 and TRBJ2-2; 8 bases are shared with TRBD2. CDR1 is SNHLY and CDR2 is FYNNEI in the germline V gene. V dropped 8 bases and J dropped 5; count of bases not matched to a gene: 4. CDR3 length equals 13 residues. The CDR3 protein is CASQQRGTGELFF. DNA for the CDR3: TGTGCCAGCCAACAGCGGGGGACCGGGGAGCTGTTTTTT.

This sequence joins TRBV11-2 and TRBJ2-7; D ambiguous. The V gene lost 5 bases and the J gene lost 5 bases, with 16 bases spanning the gap. The CDR3 consists of 14 residues. CDR1 and CDR2 (germline): SGHAT, FQNNGV. This CDR3 is CASSLNPSRDEQYF. The DNA for the CDR3 is TGTGCCAGCAGCCTAAACCCGAGTAGGGACGAGCAGTACTTC.

The chain joins TRBV2 to TRBJ2-5, with D uncertain. Trimming took 4 bases from V and 4 from J, leaving 10 bases between them. Germline CDR1 and CDR2: SNHLY and FYNNEI. The CDR3 consists of 13 residues. The CDR3 sequence is CASSGVGRETQYF. The CDR3 DNA is TGTGCCAGCAGTGGGGTCGGTAGAGAGACCCAGTACTTC.

This clone was seen more than once but under ten times. The rearrangement links TRBV5-1 to TRBJ1-1; TRBD1 might be the D (6 bases). Germline V CDR1 and CDR2: SGHRS, YFSETQ. The CDR3 sequence is 13 residues long. V dropped 3 bases and J dropped 3 bases, with 9 bases sitting between them. The CDR3 protein is CASSSQGDTEAFF. DNA of the CDR3: TGCGCCAGCAGCTCACAGGGCGACACTGAAGCTTTCTTT.

This chain uses TRBV7-3 with TRBJ1-2; D is possibly TRBD1 (5 bases). Germline CDR1 SGHTA, CDR2 FQGTGA. Between the trimmed V and J ends, which lost 2 bases and 8 bases, there was a span of 15 bases. The CDR3 is 14 amino acids. CDR3 region: CASSLFGGKGGYTF. In nucleotides, the CDR3 is TGTGCCAGCAGCTTATTCGGGGGGAAGGGCGGCTACACCTTC.

The rearrangement joins TRBV21-1 to TRBJ1-1; the table's D call, TRBD1, has no DNA check behind it. TRBV21-1 is an annotated pseudogene. There are 16 residues in the CDR3. Here the CDR3 DNA reads TGTGCCAGCAGCAAAGCGGCAGGGCCGGATAACACTGAAGCTTTCTTT. It codes for CASSKAAGPDNTEAFF.

This clone was found a few times. The V gene is TRBV5-1, the J gene TRBJ1-1; D gene unclear. This CDR3 has 13 amino acids. The ends were cut back, 2 bases at V and 0 bases at J, with 5 bases in the middle. Germline values: CDR1 SGHRS, CDR2 YFSETQ. The CDR3, as DNA: TGCGCCAGCAGCTTAGAGATGAACACTGAAGCTTTCTTT. This sequence encodes CASSLEMNTEAFF.

The V and J genes are TRBV29-1 and TRBJ2-1, with D tentatively TRBD2 (7 bases). Trimming took 7 bases from V and 6 from J, leaving 13 bases between them. The length of the CDR3 is 12 residues. CDR1 and CDR2 (germline): SQVTM, ANQGSEA. CDR3 DNA sequence: TGCAGCGGGGGGGGCTCCCTCAATGAGCAGTTCTTC. Amino acids: CSGGGSLNEQFF.

The chain joins TRBV15 to TRBJ1-4; a possible D gene is TRBD1 (5 bases). This CDR3 comprises 15 residues. Germline assignment: CDR1 LNHNV and CDR2 YYDKDF (reference sequence). Trimming stripped 5 bases from V and 2 bases from J, with 12 bases between. The CDR3 spells CATSAQGETNEKLFF. The DNA for the CDR3 is TGTGCCACCAGCGCGCAGGGAGAGACTAATGAAAAACTGTTTTTT.

The J gene is TRBJ1-1, the V gene TRBV27; a weak D match, TRBD1 (6 bases). V was trimmed by 6 bases and J by 1 base, leaving 12 bases between them. The V gene's germline CDR1 is MNHEY and CDR2 SMNVEV (reference sequence). This CDR3 has 14 residues. Written as DNA, the CDR3 is TGTGCCAGCAGGCCGGGACAAAAGAACACTGAAGCTTTCTTT. This translates into CASRPGQKNTEAFF.

V usage is TRBV7-2 and J usage is TRBJ1-5; a possible D gene is TRBD1 (6 bases). This CDR3 contains 16 residues. Trimming removed 1 base from V and 6 bases from J, with 16 bases in between. In germline, CDR1 is SGHTA, CDR2 FQGNSA. The DNA of the CDR3 is TGTGCCAGCAGCTTAGGATCTGGGGGCTTAGGTCAGCCCCAGCATTTT. Its protein is CASSLGSGGLGQPQHF.